This is a list of T cell receptor beta chains from one sample in a study of control samples from healthy donors and cancer patients. Assay used: immunoSEQ multiplex PCR; TCRdb lists only in-frame clones, some missing. The table has about 120,000 clones, over 85% seen once. The specimen sequenced was blood. These receptors were obtained from a man aged 25 to 40 in good health. CDR3s include the opening cysteine and the closing phenylalanine or tryptophan. The D gene is left open where the match is weak. For some rows the clone size is stated as once, few or many, or as a class when expanded; others skip it.

NA	once	TRBJ1-1	TRBV7-3	CASSAQGPSTEAFF	TGTGCCAGCAGCGCACAGGGCCCGAGCACTGAAGCTTTCTTT
NA	NA	TRBJ1-2	TRBV6-2/TRBV6-3	CASSYTIYGYTF	TGTGCCAGCAGTTACACAATCTATGGCTACACCTTC
NA	NA	TRBJ2-7	TRBV27	CASSLSAGTTYEQYF	TGTGCCAGCAGTTTGTCAGCTGGCACGACCTACGAGCAGTACTTC
NA	NA	TRBJ1-2	TRBV29-1	CSVEDPAGWSYGYTF	TGCAGCGTTGAAGATCCGGCAGGGTGGTCCTATGGCTACACCTTC
TRBD1	NA	TRBJ1-6	TRBV7-2	CAISGGTGGRYNSPLHF	TGTGCCATCTCGGGTGGGACAGGGGGCCGGTATAATTCACCCCTCCACTTT
NA	NA	TRBJ2-3	TRBV7-2	CASSFTRDTDTQYF	TGTGCCAGCAGCTTTACTAGGGACACAGATACGCAGTATTTT
TRBD2	NA	TRBJ2-7	TRBV6-6	CASSLRLAGDDLQANADYEQYF	TGTGCCAGCAGCTTGAGGTTAGCGGGGGACGATCTTCAGGCTAACGCGGATTACGAGCAGTACTTC
NA	NA	TRBJ1-2	TRBV15	CATSSEGYGYTF	TGTGCCACCAGTAGCGAAGGCTATGGCTACACCTTC
TRBD2	NA	TRBJ2-7	TRBV7-2	CASSSFRAGGAYEQYF	TGTGCCAGCAGCTCCTTCCGGGCGGGGGGAGCCTACGAGCAGTACTTC
NA	once	TRBJ2-1	TRBV28	CASSLVFGGPYNEQFF	TGTGCCAGCAGTTTGGTTTTCGGGGGGCCCTACAATGAGCAGTTCTTC
TRBD1	NA	TRBJ2-2	TRBV19	CASSFRTGVITGELFF	TGTGCCAGTAGTTTCCGGACAGGGGTTATTACCGGGGAGCTGTTTTTT
TRBD1	once	TRBJ1-2	TRBV29-1	CSVRDRGRRPANGYTF	TGCAGCGTTCGGGACAGGGGTCGGCGTCCCGCTAATGGCTACACCTTC
NA	NA	TRBJ1-2	TRBV7-9	CASSLVAVVGYTF	TGTGCCAGCAGCTTAGTGGCAGTCGTAGGCTACACCTTC
TRBD2	NA	TRBJ2-1	TRBV18	CASSLPSGRVGEQFF	TGTGCCAGCTCACTACCCTCGGGGAGGGTCGGTGAGCAGTTCTTC
NA	NA	TRBJ1-1	TRBV18	CASSPSWNTEAFF	TGTGCCAGCTCACCGAGTTGGAACACTGAAGCTTTCTTT
TRBD1	NA	TRBJ1-4	TRBV18	CASSPGQGDEKLFF	TGTGCCAGCTCACCGGGACAGGGAGATGAAAAACTGTTTTTT
TRBD1	NA	TRBJ2-7	TRBV6-2/TRBV6-3	CASSYSTRTGSYEQYF	TGTGCCAGCAGTTACTCGACGCGGACAGGCTCCTACGAGCAGTACTTC
TRBD1	NA	TRBJ2-7	TRBV7-2	CASSFSTGSNEQYF	TGTGCCAGCAGCTTTTCGACAGGGTCCAACGAGCAGTACTTC
NA	NA	TRBJ1-6	TRBV6-5	CASSPVPINSPLHF	TGTGCCAGCAGTCCGGTCCCGATTAATTCACCCCTCCACTTT
NA	NA	TRBJ1-4	TRBV6-1	CASSEAAGTDEKLFF	TGTGCCAGCAGTGAAGCCGCAGGGACGGATGAAAAACTGTTTTTT
NA	few	TRBJ1-3	TRBV3-1/TRBV3-2	CASSLYKGGGQTSGNTIYF	TGTGCCAGCAGCCTCTACAAAGGGGGGGGGCAGACCTCTGGAAACACCATATATTTT
TRBD2	NA	TRBJ2-5	TRBV28	CASSPRPSGGGQTQYF	TGTGCCAGCAGTCCAAGACCTAGCGGGGGGGGACAGACCCAGTACTTC
NA	NA	TRBJ2-3	TRBV5-1	CASSPLDLDTQYF	TGCGCCAGCAGCCCCCTAGACTTGGATACGCAGTATTTT
NA	NA	TRBJ1-6	TRBV6-5	CASSFGTISRDSPLHF	TGTGCCAGCAGTTTCGGGACTATAAGCCGCGATTCACCCCTCCACTTT
NA	NA	TRBJ2-5	TRBV13	CASSFLGRRYQETQYF	TGTGCCAGCAGCTTTTTGGGGCGTCGGTACCAAGAGACCCAGTACTTC
TRBD1	NA	TRBJ1-5	TRBV19	CASSRGDRGGFDQPQHF	TGTGCCAGTAGTAGAGGGGACAGGGGGGGGTTCGATCAGCCCCAGCATTTT